This TCR beta chain was profiled in a study of control samples from healthy donors and cancer patients. V lost 6 bases to trimming and J lost 2 bases; unmatched junction nucleotides: 4. Germline V gives CDR1 MNHEY, CDR2 SVGAGI. The CDR3 totals 14 residues. Produced via immunoSEQ multiplex PCR; TCRdb's table is partial and in-frame only. The table lists 75,000 to 90,000 clones, around 86% of them singletons. Material: blood. The chain links TRBV6-5 to TRBJ1-3, with TRBD1 matching over 7 bases. This TCR came from a young man in good health. CDR3 nucleotides: TGTGCCAGCAGCTTAGACAGGGCTGGAAACACCATATATTTT. Protein product: CASSLDRAGNTIYF.